This TCR beta chain was obtained from a study of blood T cell repertoires in COVID-19. In the study overall: PBMCs, B-cell-depleted T cells, or T cells provided the cDNA or gDNA that made up the material.

The Seattle patients joined while their infection was active and were tracked longitudinally afterward. Produced via immunoSEQ multiplex PCR; TCRdb's table is partial and in-frame only. The sample lists approximately 440,000 clones; 70% to 90% were seen once. There are 17 residues in the CDR3. Trimming cost V 4 bases and J 0 bases; bases outside gene matches: 8. The germline gives CDR1 SEHNR, CDR2 FQNEAQ (reference sequence). This sequence joins TRBV7-9 and TRBJ1-3; TRBD1 agrees at 8 bases. This TCR was sampled from a woman aged 50 to 60 with COVID-19, enrolled during active disease. Sequenced: peripheral blood. CDR3 in DNA: TGTGCCAGCAGCTATAACTGGGACAGGTTCTCTGGAAACACCATATATTTT. This sequence encodes CASSYNWDRFSGNTIYF.